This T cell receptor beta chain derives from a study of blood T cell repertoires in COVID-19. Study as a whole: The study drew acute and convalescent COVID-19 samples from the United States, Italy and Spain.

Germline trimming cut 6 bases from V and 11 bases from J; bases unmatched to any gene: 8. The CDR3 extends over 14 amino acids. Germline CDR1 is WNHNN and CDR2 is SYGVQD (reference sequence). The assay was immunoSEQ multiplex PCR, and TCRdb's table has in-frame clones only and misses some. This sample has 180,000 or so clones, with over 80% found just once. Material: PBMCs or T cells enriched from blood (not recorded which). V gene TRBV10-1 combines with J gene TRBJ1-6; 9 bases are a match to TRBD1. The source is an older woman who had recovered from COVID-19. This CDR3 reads CASRVDRGGPPLHF. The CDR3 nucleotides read TGCGCCAGCAGGGTAGACAGGGGGGGTCCACCCCTCCACTTT.